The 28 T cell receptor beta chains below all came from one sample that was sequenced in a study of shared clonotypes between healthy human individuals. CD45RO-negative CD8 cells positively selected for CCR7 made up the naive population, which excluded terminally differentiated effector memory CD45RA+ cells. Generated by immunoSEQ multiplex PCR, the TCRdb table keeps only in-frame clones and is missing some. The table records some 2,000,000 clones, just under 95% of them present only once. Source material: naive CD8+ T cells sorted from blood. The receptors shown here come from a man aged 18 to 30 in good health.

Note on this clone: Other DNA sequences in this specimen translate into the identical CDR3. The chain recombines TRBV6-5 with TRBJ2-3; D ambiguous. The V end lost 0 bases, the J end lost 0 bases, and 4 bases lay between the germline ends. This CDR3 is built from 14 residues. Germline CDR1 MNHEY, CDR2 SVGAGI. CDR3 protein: CASSYSRSTDTQYF. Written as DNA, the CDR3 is TGTGCCAGCAGTTACTCACGTAGCACAGATACGCAGTATTTT.

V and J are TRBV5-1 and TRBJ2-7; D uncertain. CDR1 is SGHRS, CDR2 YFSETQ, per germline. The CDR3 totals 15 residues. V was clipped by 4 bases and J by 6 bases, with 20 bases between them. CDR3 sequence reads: CASSLDSSPFTEQYF. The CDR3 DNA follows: TGCGCCAGCAGCCTAGATTCGAGTCCATTTACCGAGCAGTACTTC.

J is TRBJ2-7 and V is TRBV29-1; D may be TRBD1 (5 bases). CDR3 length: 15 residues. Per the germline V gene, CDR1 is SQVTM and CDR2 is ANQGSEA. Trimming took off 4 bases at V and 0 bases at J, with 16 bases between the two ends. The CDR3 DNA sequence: TGCAGCGTTGTGCCTGCGAGTGGGGCCTCCTACGAGCAGTACTTC. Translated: CSVVPASGASYEQYF.

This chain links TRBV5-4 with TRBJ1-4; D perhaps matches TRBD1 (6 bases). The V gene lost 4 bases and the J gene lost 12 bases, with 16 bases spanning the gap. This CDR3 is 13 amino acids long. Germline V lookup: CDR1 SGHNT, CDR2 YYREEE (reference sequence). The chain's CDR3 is CASSPGQPGELFF. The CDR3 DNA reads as TGTGCCAGCAGCCCAGGACAGCCTGGGGAACTGTTTTTT.

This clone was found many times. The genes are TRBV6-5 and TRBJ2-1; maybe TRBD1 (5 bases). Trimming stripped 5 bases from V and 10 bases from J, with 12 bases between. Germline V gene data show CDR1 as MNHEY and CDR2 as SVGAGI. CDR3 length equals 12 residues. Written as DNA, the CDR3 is TGTGCCAGCAGTGCCTCCTCAGGGGAGCAGTTCTTC. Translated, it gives CASSASSGEQFF.

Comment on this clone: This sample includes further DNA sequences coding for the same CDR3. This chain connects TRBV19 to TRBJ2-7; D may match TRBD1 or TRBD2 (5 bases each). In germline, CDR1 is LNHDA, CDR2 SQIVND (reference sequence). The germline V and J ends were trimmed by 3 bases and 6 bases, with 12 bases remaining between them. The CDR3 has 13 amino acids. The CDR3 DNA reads TGTGCCAGTAGTATTGGGACGGGGAGCGAGCAGTACTTC. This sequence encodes CASSIGTGSEQYF.

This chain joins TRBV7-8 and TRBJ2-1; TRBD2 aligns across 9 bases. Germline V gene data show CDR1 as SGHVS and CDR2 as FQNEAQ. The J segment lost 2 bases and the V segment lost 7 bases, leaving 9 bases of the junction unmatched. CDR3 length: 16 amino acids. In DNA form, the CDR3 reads TGTGCCAGCAACAACCCCCCTAGCGGGACCTACAATGAGCAGTTCTTC. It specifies CASNNPPSGTYNEQFF.

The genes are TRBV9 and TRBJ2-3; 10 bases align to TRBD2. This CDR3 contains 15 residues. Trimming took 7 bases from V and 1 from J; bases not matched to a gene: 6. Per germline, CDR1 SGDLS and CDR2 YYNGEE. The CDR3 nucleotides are TGTGCCAGCGCCTCCGGGACTAGCGGCACAGATACGCAGTATTTT. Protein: CASASGTSGTDTQYF.

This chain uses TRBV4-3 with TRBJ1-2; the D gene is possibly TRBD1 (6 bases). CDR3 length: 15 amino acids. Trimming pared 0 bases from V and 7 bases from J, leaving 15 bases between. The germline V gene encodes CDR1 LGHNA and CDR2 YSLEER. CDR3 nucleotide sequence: TGCGCCAGCAGCCAAGATTTCGGGGGGGGCTTTGGCTACACCTTC. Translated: CASSQDFGGGFGYTF.

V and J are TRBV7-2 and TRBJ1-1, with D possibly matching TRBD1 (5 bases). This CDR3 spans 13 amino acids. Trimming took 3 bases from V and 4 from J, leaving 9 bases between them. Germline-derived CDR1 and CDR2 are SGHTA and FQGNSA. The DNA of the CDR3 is TGTGCCAGCAGCTTCGTGGGGCTCACTGAAGCTTTCTTT. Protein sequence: CASSFVGLTEAFF.

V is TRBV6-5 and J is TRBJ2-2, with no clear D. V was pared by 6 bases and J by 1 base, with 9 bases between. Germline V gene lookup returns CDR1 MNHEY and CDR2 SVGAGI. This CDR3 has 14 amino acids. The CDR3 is CASSQAKNTGELFF. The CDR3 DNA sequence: TGTGCCAGCAGCCAAGCAAAGAACACCGGGGAGCTGTTTTTT.

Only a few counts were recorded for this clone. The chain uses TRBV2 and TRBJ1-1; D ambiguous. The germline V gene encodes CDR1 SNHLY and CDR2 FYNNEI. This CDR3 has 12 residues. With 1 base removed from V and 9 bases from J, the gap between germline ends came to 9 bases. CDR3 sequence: CASSEGASQAFF. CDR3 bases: TGTGCCAGCAGTGAAGGGGCCAGTCAAGCTTTCTTT.

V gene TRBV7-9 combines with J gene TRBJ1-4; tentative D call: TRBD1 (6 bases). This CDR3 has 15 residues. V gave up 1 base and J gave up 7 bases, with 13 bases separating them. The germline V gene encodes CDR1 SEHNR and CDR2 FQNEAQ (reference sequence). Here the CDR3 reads CASSLVQGRGEKLFF. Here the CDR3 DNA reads TGTGCCAGCAGCTTAGTTCAGGGGCGAGGTGAAAAACTGTTTTTT.

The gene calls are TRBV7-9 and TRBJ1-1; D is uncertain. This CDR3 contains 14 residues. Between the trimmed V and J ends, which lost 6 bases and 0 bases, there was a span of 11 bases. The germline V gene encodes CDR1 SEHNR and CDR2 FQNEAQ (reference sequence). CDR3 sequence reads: CASRRNSLNTEAFF. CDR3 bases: TGTGCCAGCAGGAGGAATAGTCTGAACACTGAAGCTTTCTTT.

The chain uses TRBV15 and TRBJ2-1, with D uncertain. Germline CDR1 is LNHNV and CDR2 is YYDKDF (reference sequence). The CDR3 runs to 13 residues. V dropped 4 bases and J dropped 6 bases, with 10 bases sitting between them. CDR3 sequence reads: CATSTRMGNEQFF. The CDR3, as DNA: TGTGCCACCAGCACCCGAATGGGCAATGAGCAGTTCTTC.

CDR3 sequence: CASSKGGGQETQYF. In nucleotides, the CDR3 is TGTGCCAGCAGCAAGGGGGGTGGCCAAGAGACCCAGTACTTC. The chain has TRBV7-9 and TRBJ2-5; perhaps D is TRBD1 or TRBD2 (6 bases each). V was trimmed by 5 bases and J by 1 base, leaving 11 bases between them. The CDR3 is made up of 14 amino acids. From germline, CDR1 is SEHNR and CDR2 FQNEAQ (reference sequence). The full variable domain, completed using reference TRBV7-9 and TRBJ2-5, is DTGVSQNPRHKITKRGQNVTFRCDPISEHNRLYWYRQTLGQGPEFLTYFQNEAQLEKSRLLSDRFSAERPKGSFSTLEIQRTEQGDSAMYLCASSKGGGQETQYFGPGTRLLVL.

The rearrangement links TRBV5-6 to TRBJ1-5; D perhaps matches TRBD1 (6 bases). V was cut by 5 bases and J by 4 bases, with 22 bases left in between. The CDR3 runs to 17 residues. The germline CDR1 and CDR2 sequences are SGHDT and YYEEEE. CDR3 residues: CASSSFGTNRQNQPQHF. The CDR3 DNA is TGTGCCAGCAGTTCATTCGGGACAAACCGACAAAATCAGCCCCAGCATTTT.

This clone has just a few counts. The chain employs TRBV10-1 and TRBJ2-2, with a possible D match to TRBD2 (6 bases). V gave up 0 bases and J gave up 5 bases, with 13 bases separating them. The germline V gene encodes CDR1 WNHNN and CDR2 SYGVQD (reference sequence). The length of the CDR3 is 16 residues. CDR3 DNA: TGCGCCAGCAGTGAGTCTCCGAGCGGAGGGACCGGGGAGCTGTTTTTT. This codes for CASSESPSGGTGELFF.

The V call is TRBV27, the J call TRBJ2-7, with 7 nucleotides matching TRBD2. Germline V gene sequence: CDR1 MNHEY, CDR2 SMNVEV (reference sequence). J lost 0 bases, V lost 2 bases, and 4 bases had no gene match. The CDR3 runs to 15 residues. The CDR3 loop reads CASSLERGVSYEQYF. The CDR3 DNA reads TGTGCCAGCAGTTTAGAGCGGGGCGTCTCCTACGAGCAGTACTTC.

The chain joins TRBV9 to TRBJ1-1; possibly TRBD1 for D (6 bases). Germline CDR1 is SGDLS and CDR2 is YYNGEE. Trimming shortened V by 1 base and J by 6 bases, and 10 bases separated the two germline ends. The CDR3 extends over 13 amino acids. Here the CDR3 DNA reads TGTGCCAGCAGCGTATACGGGGGCCCTGAAGCTTTCTTT. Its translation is CASSVYGGPEAFF.

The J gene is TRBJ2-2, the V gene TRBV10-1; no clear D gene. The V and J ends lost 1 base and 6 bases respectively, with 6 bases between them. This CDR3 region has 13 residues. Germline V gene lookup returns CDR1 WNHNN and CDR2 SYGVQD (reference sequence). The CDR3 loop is CASSEFWPGELFF. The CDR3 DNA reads TGCGCCAGCAGTGAGTTCTGGCCCGGGGAGCTGTTTTTT.

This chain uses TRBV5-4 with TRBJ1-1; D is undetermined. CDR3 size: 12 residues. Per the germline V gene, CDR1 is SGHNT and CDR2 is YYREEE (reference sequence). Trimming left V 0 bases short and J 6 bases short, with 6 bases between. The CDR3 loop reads CASSLEVSEAFF. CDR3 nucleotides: TGTGCCAGCAGCTTGGAGGTTTCTGAAGCTTTCTTT.

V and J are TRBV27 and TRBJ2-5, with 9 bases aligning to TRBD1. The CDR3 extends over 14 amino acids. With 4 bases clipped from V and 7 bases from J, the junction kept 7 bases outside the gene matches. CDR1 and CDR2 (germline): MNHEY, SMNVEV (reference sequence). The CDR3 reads CASSSGQGLGTQYF. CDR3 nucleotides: TGTGCCAGCAGTTCGGGACAGGGATTGGGGACCCAGTACTTC.

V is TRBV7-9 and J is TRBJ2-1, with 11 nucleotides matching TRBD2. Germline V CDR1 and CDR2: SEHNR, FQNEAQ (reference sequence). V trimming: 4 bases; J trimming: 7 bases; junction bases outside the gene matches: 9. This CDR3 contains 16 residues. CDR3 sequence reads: CASSSTTSGMGNEQFF. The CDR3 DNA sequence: TGTGCCAGCAGCTCTACGACTAGCGGGATGGGGAATGAGCAGTTCTTC. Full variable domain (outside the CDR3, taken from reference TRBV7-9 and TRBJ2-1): DTGVSQNPRHKITKRGQNVTFRCDPISEHNRLYWYRQTLGQGPEFLTYFQNEAQLEKSRLLSDRFSAERPKGSFSTLEIQRTEQGDSAMYLCASSSTTSGMGNEQFFGPGTRLTVL.

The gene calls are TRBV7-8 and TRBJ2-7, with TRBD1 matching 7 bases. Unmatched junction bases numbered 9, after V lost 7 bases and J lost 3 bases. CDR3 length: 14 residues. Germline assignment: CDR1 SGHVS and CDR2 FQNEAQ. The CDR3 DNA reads TGTGCCAGCACCAAAGGGGACAGCGACTACGAGCAGTACTTC. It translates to CASTKGDSDYEQYF.

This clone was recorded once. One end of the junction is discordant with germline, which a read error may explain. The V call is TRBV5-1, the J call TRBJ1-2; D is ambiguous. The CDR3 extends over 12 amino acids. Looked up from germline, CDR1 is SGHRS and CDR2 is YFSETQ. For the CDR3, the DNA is TGTGCCAGCAGCCCAGCCCCGGAAGGCTACACCTTC. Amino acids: CASSPAPEGYTF.

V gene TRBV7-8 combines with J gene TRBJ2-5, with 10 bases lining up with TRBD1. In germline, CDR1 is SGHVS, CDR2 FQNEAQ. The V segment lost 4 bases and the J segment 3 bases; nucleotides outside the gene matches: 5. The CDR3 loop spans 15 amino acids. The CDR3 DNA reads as TGTGCCAGCAGCTCACCGGGACAGGGGAAAGAGACCCAGTACTTC. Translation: CASSSPGQGKETQYF.

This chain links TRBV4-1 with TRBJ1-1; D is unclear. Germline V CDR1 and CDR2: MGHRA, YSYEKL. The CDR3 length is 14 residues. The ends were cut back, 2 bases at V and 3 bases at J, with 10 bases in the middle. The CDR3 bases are TGCGCCAGCAGCCAATGGACGCCCCACACTGAAGCTTTCTTT. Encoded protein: CASSQWTPHTEAFF.